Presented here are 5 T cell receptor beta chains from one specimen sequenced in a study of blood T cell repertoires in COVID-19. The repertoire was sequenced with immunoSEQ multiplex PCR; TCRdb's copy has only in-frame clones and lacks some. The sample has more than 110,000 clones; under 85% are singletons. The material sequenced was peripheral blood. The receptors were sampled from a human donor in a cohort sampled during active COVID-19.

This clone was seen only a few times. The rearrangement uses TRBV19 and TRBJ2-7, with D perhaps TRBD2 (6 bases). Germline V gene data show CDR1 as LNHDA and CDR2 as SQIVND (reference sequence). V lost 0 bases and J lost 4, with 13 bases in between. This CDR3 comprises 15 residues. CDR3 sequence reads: CASSIEAGPFYEQYF. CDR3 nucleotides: TGTGCCAGTAGTATAGAAGCGGGCCCCTTTTACGAGCAGTACTTC.

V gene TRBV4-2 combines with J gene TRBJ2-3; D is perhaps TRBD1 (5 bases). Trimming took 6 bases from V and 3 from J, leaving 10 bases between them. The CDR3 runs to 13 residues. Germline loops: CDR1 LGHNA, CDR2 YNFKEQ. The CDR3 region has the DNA TGTGCCAGCAGACAGGACACGACAGATACGCAGTATTTT. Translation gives CASRQDTTDTQYF.

Here the CDR3 reads CASSSLRGSPLHF. In nucleotides, the CDR3 is TGTGCCAGCAGTTCTTTAAGAGGTTCACCCCTCCACTTT. The chain has TRBV12-3 or TRBV12-4 and TRBJ1-6; D is undetermined. The CDR3 runs 13 residues. The V end lost 4 bases, the J end lost 9 bases, and 10 bases lay between the germline ends.

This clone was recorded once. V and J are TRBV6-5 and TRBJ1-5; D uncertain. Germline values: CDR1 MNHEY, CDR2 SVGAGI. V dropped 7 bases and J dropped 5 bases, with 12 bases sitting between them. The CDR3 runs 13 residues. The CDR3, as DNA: TGTGCCAGCACCTTCTCCCCCGATCAGCCCCAGCATTTT. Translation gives CASTFSPDQPQHF.

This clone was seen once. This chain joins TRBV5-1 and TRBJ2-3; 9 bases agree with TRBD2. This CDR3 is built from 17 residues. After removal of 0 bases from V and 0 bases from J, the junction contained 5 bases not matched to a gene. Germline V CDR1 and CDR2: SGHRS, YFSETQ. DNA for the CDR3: TGCGCCAGCAGCTTGGAAATGACTAGCGGTAGCACAGATACGCAGTATTTT. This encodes CASSLEMTSGSTDTQYF.